This TCR beta chain was obtained from a study of OX40 agonist ivuxolimab in advanced cancers. Study details: Antecedent anti-PD-1, anti-PD-L1 or anti-CTLA-4 therapy was permissible, with 40% having received some. Partial responses were achieved by three patients, one with hepatocellular carcinoma and two with cutaneous melanoma.

CDR3 length equals 15 residues. Per the germline V gene, CDR1 is SNHLY and CDR2 is FYNNEI. J lost 1 base, V lost 6 bases, and 6 bases had no gene match. On this clone: The antigen remains unidentified.

Overall study results and limits: Certain nonresponders additionally had low normalized T-cell clonal expansion.

Produced via immunoSEQ multiplex PCR; TCRdb's table is partial and in-frame only. The table includes tens of thousands of clones, around three quarters detected once. A history of autoimmune disease or systemic immunosuppression excluded patients. The receptor was derived from an adult with an advanced solid tumor such as melanoma, head and neck, liver or kidney cancer. The sequencing here drew on CD4+ or CD8+ T cells sorted from blood, taken in a trial of the OX40 agonist ivuxolimab. J is TRBJ2-7 and V is TRBV2; 10 bases are shared with TRBD2. As DNA, the CDR3 is TGTGCCAGCAGGGAGCGGGGGGGAATTTCCTACGAGCAGTACTTC. This encodes CASRERGGISYEQYF.